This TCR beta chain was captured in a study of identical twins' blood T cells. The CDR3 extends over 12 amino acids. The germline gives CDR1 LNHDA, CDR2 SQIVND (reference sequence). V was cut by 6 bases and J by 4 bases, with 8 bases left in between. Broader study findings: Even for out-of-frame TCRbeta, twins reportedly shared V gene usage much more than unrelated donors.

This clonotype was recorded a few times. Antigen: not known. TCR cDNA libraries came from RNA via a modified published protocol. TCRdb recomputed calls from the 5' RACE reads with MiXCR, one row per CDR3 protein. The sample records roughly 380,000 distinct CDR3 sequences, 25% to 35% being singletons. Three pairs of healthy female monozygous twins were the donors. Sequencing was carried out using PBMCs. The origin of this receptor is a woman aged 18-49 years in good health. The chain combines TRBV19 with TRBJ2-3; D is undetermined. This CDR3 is CASSAGSDTQYF. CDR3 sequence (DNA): TGTGCCAGTAGCGCAGGCTCAGATACGCAGTATTTT. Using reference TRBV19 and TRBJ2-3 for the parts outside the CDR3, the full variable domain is DGGITQSPKYLFRKEGQNVTLSCEQNLNHDAMYWYRQDPGQGLRLIYYSQIVNDFQKGDIAEGYSVSREKKESFPLTVTSAQKNPTAFYLCASSAGSDTQYFGPGTRLTVL.